This is a list of T cell receptor beta chains from one sample in a study of T cell responses to AZD1222 COVID-19 vaccine. Sequencing was performed with immunoSEQ multiplex PCR; in TCRdb, only in-frame clones are kept and a portion is missing. This table has about 150,000 clones, about 93% appearing once. The sample consisted of peripheral blood, taken on day 0 of AZD1222 vaccination. The receptors come from an adult in good health. Both conserved end residues are part of each CDR3. A D gene is named only where the DNA matches it firmly. Clone size, where shown, is once, few, many, or a class for clones that have expanded.

len: 17
abundance: NA
v_gene: TRBV5-8
j_gene: TRBJ2-2
d_gene: TRBD2
CDR3nt: TGTGCCAGCAGCCCCGTACTAGCGGGGGGTTTCACCGGGGAGCTGTTTTTT
CDR3aa: CASSPVLAGGFTGELFF

len: 14
abundance: NA
v_gene: TRBV6-5
j_gene: TRBJ2-1
d_gene: NA
CDR3nt: TGTGCCAGCAGTTTAGCCATACCGAACAATGAGCAGTTCTTC
CDR3aa: CASSLAIPNNEQFF

len: 13
abundance: NA
v_gene: TRBV2
j_gene: TRBJ1-5
d_gene: NA
CDR3nt: TGTGCCAGCAGTGCGAACGAGAATCAGCCCCAGCATTTT
CDR3aa: CASSANENQPQHF

len: 14
abundance: NA
v_gene: TRBV13
j_gene: TRBJ2-3
d_gene: NA
CDR3nt: TGTGCCAGCAGCTTCGGCAGTAGCACAGATACGCAGTATTTT
CDR3aa: CASSFGSSTDTQYF

len: 14
abundance: NA
v_gene: TRBV10-1
j_gene: TRBJ1-1
d_gene: NA
CDR3nt: TGCGCCAGCAGTCGAGTAGGGGGGTTCACTGAAGCTTTCTTT
CDR3aa: CASSRVGGFTEAFF

len: 15
abundance: NA
v_gene: TRBV11-3
j_gene: TRBJ1-4
d_gene: NA
CDR3nt: TGTGCCAGCAGCTCCCTTTGGGGGGGGCACGAAAAACTGTTTTTT
CDR3aa: CASSSLWGGHEKLFF

len: 12
abundance: NA
v_gene: TRBV11-3
j_gene: TRBJ2-1
d_gene: NA
CDR3nt: TGTGCCAGCAGCCAGACTAGAGATGAGCAGTTCTTC
CDR3aa: CASSQTRDEQFF

len: 15
abundance: NA
v_gene: TRBV7-2
j_gene: TRBJ2-2
d_gene: NA
CDR3nt: TGTGCCAGCAGCTTCCAGACAGCGAACACCGGGGAGCTGTTTTTT
CDR3aa: CASSFQTANTGELFF

len: 14
abundance: NA
v_gene: TRBV11-3
j_gene: TRBJ2-3
d_gene: NA
CDR3nt: TGTGCCAGCAGCTTAGGGCAGGCAGCAGATACGCAGTATTTT
CDR3aa: CASSLGQAADTQYF

len: 14
abundance: once
v_gene: TRBV9
j_gene: TRBJ2-3
d_gene: TRBD2
CDR3nt: TGTGCCAGCCGGACTAGCGAATACACAGATACGCAGTATTTT
CDR3aa: CASRTSEYTDTQYF

len: 17
abundance: NA
v_gene: TRBV11-2
j_gene: TRBJ2-1
d_gene: TRBD2
CDR3nt: TGTGCCAGCAGCTATATTCTAGCGGGATCCTCCTACAATGAGCAGTTCTTC
CDR3aa: CASSYILAGSSYNEQFF

len: 15
abundance: NA
v_gene: TRBV5-1
j_gene: TRBJ2-3
d_gene: NA
CDR3nt: TGCGCCAGCAGCTTGGATTGGGCGGACACAGATACGCAGTATTTT
CDR3aa: CASSLDWADTDTQYF

len: 14
abundance: NA
v_gene: TRBV2
j_gene: TRBJ2-2
d_gene: NA
CDR3nt: TGTGCCAGCAGGACTAGTTCGGGTACCGGGGAGCTGTTTTTT
CDR3aa: CASRTSSGTGELFF

len: 15
abundance: NA
v_gene: TRBV7-2
j_gene: TRBJ1-3
d_gene: NA
CDR3nt: TGTGCCAGCAGCTTTTGGGGCGGTTCTGGAAACACCATATATTTT
CDR3aa: CASSFWGGSGNTIYF

len: 16
abundance: NA
v_gene: TRBV24-1
j_gene: TRBJ1-2
d_gene: TRBD1
CDR3nt: TGTGCCACCAGTGATCCAGCGGACAGGGTCGGCTATGGCTACACCTTC
CDR3aa: CATSDPADRVGYGYTF

len: 16
abundance: NA
v_gene: TRBV5-8
j_gene: TRBJ1-6
d_gene: NA
CDR3nt: TGTGCCAGCAGCTTGGTCCAGGGGCGATCAGGGTCACCCCTCCACTTT
CDR3aa: CASSLVQGRSGSPLHF

len: 16
abundance: NA
v_gene: TRBV24-1
j_gene: TRBJ2-3
d_gene: TRBD1
CDR3nt: TGTGCCACCAGTGATCCCTCCGGGACAGGAGCAGATACGCAGTATTTT
CDR3aa: CATSDPSGTGADTQYF

len: 16
abundance: NA
v_gene: TRBV29-1
j_gene: TRBJ2-4
d_gene: NA
CDR3nt: TGCAGCGTTGAAGATCGCAGGGTTCGGCAAAAAAACATTCAGTACTTC
CDR3aa: CSVEDRRVRQKNIQYF

len: 14
abundance: NA
v_gene: TRBV6-1
j_gene: TRBJ1-1
d_gene: TRBD1
CDR3nt: TGTGCCAGCAGTGAATGGGACAGGAACACTGAAGCTTTCTTT
CDR3aa: CASSEWDRNTEAFF